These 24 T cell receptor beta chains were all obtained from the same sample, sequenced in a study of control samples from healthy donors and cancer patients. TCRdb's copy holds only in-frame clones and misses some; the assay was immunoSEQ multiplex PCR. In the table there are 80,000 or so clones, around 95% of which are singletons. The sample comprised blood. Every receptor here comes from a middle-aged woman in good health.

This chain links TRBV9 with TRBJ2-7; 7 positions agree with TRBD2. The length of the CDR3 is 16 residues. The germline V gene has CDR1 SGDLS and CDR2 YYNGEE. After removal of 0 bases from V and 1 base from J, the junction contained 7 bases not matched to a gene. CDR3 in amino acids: CASSVEAASGSYEQYF. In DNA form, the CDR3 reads TGTGCCAGCAGCGTAGAGGCGGCTAGCGGTTCCTACGAGCAGTACTTC.

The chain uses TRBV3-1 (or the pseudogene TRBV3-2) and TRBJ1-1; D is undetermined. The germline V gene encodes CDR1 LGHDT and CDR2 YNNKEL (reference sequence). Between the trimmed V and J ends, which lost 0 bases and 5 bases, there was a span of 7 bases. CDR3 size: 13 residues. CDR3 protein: CASSQDWRTEAFF. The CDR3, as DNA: TGTGCCAGCAGCCAAGATTGGAGGACTGAAGCTTTCTTT.

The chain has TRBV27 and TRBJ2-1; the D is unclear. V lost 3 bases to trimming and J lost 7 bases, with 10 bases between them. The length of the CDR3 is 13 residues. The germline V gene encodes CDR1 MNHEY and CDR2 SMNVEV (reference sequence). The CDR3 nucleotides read TGTGCCAGCAGTTTTCTGAGGACGAATGAGCAGTTCTTC. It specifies CASSFLRTNEQFF.

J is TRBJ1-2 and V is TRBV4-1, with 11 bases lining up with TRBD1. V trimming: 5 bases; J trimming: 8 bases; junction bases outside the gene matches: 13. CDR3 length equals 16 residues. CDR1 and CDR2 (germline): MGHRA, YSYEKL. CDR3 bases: TGCGCCAGCAGCGGGGGACAGGGGGTTGTATCTTCGGGCTACACCTTC. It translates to CASSGGQGVVSSGYTF.

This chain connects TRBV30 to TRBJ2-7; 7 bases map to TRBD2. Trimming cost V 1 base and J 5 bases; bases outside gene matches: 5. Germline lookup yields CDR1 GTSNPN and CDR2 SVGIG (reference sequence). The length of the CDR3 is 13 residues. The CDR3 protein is CAWSGGLVNEQYF. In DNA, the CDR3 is TGTGCCTGGAGTGGCGGACTAGTTAACGAGCAGTACTTC.

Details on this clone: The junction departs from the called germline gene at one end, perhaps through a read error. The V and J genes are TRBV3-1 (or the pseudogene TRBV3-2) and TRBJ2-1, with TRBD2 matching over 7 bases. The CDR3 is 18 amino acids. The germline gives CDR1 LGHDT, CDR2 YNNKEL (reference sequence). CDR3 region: CASSKDIFLAEPYNEQFF. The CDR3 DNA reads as TGTGCCAGCAGCAAAGACATCTTCCTAGCGGAGCCCTACAATGAGCAGTTCTTC.

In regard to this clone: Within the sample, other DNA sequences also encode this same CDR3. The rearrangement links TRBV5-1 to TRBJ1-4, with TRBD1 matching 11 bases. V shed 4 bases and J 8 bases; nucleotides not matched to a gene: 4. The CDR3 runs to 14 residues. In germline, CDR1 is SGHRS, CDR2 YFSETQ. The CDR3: CASSLGTGGEKLFF. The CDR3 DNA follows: TGCGCCAGCAGCCTCGGGACAGGGGGAGAAAAACTGTTTTTT.

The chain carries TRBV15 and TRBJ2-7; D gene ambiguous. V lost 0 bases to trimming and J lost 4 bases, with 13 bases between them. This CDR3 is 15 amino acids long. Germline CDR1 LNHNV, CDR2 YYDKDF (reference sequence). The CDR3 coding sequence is TGTGCCACCAGCAGAGATTGGGTGGAAGATTACGAGCAGTACTTC. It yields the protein CATSRDWVEDYEQYF.

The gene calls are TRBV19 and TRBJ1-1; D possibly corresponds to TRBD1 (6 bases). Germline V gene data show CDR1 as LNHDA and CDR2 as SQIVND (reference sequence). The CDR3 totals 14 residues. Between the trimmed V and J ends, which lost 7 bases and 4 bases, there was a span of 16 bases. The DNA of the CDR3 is TGTGCCAGTACCACGTTACAGGGTCGCACTGAAGCTTTCTTT. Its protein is CASTTLQGRTEAFF. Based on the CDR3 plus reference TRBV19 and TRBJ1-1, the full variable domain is DGGITQSPKYLFRKEGQNVTLSCEQNLNHDAMYWYRQDPGQGLRLIYYSQIVNDFQKGDIAEGYSVSREKKESFPLTVTSAQKNPTAFYLCASTTLQGRTEAFFGQGTRLTVV.

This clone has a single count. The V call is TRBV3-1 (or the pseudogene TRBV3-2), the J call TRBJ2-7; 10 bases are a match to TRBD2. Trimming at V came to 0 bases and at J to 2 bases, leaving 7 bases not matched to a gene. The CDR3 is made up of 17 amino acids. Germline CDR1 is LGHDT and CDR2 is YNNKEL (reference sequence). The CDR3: CASSQDRASGGTYEQYF. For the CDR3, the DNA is TGTGCCAGCAGCCAAGATCGTGCTAGCGGGGGAACCTACGAGCAGTACTTC.

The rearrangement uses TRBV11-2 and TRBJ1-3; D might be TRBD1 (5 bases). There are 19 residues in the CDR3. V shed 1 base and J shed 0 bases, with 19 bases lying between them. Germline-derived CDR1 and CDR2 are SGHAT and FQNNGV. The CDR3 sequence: CASSLAPRGTSLSGNTIYF. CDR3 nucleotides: TGTGCCAGCAGCTTAGCACCCCGAGGGACGTCCCTCTCTGGAAACACCATATATTTT.

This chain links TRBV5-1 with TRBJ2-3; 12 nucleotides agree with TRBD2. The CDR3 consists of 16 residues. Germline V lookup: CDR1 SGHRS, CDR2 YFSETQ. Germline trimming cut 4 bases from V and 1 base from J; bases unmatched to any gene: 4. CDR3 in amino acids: CASSTRLAGGTDTQYF. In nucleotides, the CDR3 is TGCGCCAGCAGCACCCGACTAGCGGGGGGCACAGATACGCAGTATTTT.

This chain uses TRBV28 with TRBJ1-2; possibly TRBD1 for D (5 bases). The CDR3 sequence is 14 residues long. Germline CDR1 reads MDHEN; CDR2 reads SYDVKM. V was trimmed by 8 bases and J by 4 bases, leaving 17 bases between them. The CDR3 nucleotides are TGTGCCAGCGGTCCGGGGGACGGTATCTATGGCTACACCTTC. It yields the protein CASGPGDGIYGYTF.

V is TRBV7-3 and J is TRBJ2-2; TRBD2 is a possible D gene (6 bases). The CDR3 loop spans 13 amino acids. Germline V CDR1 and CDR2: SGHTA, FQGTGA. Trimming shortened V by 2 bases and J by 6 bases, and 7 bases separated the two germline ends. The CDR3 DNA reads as TGTGCCAGCAGCTTAGGAGGGGCCGGGGAGCTGTTTTTT. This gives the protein CASSLGGAGELFF.

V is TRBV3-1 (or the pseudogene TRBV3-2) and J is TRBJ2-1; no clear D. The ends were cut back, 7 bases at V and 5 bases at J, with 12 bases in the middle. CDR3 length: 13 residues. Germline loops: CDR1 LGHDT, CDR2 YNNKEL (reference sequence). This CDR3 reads CASTGQPDNEQFF. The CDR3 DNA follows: TGTGCCAGCACCGGCCAGCCCGACAATGAGCAGTTCTTC.

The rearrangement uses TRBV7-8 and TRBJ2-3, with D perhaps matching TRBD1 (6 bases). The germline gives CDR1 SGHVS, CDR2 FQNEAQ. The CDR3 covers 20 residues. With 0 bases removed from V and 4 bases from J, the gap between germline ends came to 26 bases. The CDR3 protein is CASSLASPPAGTPDPDTQYF. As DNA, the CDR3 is TGTGCCAGCAGCTTAGCCTCCCCTCCCGCCGGGACACCGGACCCAGATACGCAGTATTTT.

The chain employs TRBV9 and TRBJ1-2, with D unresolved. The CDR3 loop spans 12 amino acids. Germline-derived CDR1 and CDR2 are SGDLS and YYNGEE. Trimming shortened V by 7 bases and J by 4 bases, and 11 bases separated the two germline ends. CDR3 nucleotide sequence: TGTGCCAGCTCGGACGGTTTCTATGGCTACACCTTC. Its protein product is CASSDGFYGYTF.

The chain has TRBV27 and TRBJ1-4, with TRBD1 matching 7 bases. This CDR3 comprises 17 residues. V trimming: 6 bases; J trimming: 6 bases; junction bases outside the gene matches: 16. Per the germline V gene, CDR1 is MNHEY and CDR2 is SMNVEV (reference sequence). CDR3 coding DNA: TGTGCCAGCAGACCCGCTACCCCCCACAGGGGTTATGAAAAACTGTTTTTT. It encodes CASRPATPHRGYEKLFF.

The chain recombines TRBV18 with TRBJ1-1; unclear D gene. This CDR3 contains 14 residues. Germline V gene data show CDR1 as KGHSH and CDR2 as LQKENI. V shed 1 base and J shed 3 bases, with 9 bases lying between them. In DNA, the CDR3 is TGTGCCAGCTCACCACAGGGAGGAGACACTGAAGCTTTCTTT. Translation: CASSPQGGDTEAFF.

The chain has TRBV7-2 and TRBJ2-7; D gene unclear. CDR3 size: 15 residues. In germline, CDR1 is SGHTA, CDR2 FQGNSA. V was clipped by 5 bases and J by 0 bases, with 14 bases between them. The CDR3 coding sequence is TGTGCCAGCAGCCCCCGGGCCCGCCTCTCCTACGAGCAGTACTTC. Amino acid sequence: CASSPRARLSYEQYF.

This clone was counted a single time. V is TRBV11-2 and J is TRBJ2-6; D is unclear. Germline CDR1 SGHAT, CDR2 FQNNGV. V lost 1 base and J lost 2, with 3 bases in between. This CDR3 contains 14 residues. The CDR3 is CASSLGAGANVLTF. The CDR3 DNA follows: TGTGCCAGCAGCTTAGGGGCTGGGGCCAACGTCCTGACTTTC.

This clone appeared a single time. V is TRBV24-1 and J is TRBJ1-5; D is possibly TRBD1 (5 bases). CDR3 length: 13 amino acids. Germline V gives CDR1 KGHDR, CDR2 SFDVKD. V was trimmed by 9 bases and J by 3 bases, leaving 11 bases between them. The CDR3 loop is CATGAGTNQPQHF. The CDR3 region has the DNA TGTGCCACCGGGGCAGGGACCAATCAGCCCCAGCATTTT.

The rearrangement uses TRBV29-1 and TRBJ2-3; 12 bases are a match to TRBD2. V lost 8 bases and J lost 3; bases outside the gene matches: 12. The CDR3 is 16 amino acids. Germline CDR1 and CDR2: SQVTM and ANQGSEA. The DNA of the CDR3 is TGCAGCTGCCAGGTTTCCGGGACTAGCGGGACAGATACGCAGTATTTT. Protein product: CSCQVSGTSGTDTQYF.

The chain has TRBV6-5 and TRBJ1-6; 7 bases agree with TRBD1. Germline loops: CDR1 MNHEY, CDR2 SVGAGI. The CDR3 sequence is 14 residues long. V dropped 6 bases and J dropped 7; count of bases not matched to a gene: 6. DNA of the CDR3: TGTGCCAGCAGCTGGGACAGATGGAATTCACCCCTCCACTTT. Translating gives CASSWDRWNSPLHF.